This entry features one T cell receptor beta chain sequence. The record originates from a study of blood T cell repertoires in COVID-19. Whole-study context: COVID-19 samples collected from the United States, Italy and Spain covered acute and convalescent phases. Nucleic acid was either cDNA or gDNA, and it came from T cells, B-cell-depleted T cells, or PBMCs.

Germline CDR1 SEHNR, CDR2 FQNEAQ (reference sequence). The CDR3 consists of 16 residues. V lost 3 bases to trimming and J lost 5 bases; unmatched junction nucleotides: 5. In the source study's methods: Estimates of nucleated cell counts were drawn from the amplification of reference gene primers. The protocol was immunoSEQ multiplex PCR, while the TCRdb copy is restricted to in-frame clones and leaves out a portion. That table gives V, J and clone size, and the DNA gave D and trimming. The data contain approximately 44,000 clones, approximately 90% of them singletons. Material for sequencing was peripheral blood. The TCR originated in a human donor in a cohort sampled during active COVID-19. V usage is TRBV7-9 and J usage is TRBJ2-3, with 13 bases lining up with TRBD2. CDR3 amino acids: CASSLGLAGSLDTQYF. CDR3 bases: TGTGCCAGCAGCTTGGGACTAGCGGGATCGTTAGATACGCAGTATTTT. Drawing the rest from reference TRBV7-9 and TRBJ2-3, the complete variable domain is DTGVSQNPRHKITKRGQNVTFRCDPISEHNRLYWYRQTLGQGPEFLTYFQNEAQLEKSRLLSDRFSAERPKGSFSTLEIQRTEQGDSAMYLCASSLGLAGSLDTQYFGPGTRLTVL.